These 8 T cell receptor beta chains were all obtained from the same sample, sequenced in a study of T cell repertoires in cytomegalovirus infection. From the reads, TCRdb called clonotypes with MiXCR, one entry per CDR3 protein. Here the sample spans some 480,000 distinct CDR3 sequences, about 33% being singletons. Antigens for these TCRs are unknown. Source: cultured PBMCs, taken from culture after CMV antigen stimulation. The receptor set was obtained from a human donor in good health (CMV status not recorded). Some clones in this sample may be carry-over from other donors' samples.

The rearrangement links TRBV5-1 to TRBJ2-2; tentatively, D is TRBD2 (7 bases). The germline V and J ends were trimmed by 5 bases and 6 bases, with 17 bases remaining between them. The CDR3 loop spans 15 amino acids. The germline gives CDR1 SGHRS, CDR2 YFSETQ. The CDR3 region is CASRGEQGGPGELFF. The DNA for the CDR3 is TGCGCCAGCAGAGGAGAACAGGGAGGGCCCGGGGAGCTGTTTTTT.

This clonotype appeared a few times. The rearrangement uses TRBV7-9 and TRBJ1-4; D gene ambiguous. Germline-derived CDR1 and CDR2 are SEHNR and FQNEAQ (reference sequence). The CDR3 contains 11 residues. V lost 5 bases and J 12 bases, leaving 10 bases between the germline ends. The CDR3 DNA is TGTGCCAGCAGCCGGCAGGTGGAACTGTTTTTT. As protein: CASSRQVELFF.

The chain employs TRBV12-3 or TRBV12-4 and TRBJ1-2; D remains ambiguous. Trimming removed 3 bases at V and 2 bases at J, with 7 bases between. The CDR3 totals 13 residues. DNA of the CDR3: TGTGCCAGCAGTTTTTCACAGAACTATGGCTACACCTTC. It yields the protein CASSFSQNYGYTF.

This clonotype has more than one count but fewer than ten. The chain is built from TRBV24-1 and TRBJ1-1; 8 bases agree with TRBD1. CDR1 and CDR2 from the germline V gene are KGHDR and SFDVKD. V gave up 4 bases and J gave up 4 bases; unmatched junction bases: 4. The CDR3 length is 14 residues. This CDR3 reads CATSDGQGTTEAFF. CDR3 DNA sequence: TGTGCCACCAGTGACGGACAGGGTACCACTGAAGCTTTCTTT.

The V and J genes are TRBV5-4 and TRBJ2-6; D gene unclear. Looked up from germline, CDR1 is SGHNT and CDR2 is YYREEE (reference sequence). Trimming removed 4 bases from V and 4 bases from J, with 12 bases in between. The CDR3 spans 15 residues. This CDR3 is CASSKDQSGANVLTF. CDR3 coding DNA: TGTGCCAGCAGCAAGGATCAGTCGGGGGCCAACGTCCTGACTTTC.

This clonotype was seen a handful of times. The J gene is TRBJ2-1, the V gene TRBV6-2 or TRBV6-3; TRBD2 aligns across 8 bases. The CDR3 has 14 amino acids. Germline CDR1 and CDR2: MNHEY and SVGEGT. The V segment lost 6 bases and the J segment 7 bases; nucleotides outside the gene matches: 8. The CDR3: CASSLGTSANEQFF. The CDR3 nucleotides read TGTGCCAGCAGCCTCGGGACTAGTGCGAATGAGCAGTTCTTC.

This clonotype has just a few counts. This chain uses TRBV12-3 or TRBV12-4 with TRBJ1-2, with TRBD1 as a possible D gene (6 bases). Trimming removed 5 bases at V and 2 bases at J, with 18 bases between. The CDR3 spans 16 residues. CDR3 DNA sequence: TGTGCCAGCAGTACTAACAGGGTCCCCCCCAACTATGGCTACACCTTC. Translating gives CASSTNRVPPNYGYTF.

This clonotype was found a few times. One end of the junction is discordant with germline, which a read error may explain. CDR3 bases: TGTGCCAGCAGCTTAGATCGGGACCGAAGGATTTGGGGTTTT. Protein sequence: CASSLDRDRRIWGF. The rearrangement links TRBV11-2 to TRBJ1-6, with D tentatively TRBD1 (5 bases). CDR3 length: 14 amino acids. Germline-derived CDR1 and CDR2 are SGHAT and FQNNGV.